The 31 T cell receptor beta chains below were found in one sample sequenced in a study of shared clonotypes between healthy human individuals. Clones were read by immunoSEQ multiplex PCR, and TCRdb kept only the in-frame ones, dropping some. The sample has about 2.5 million clones; about 90% are singletons. The sequencing sample was made of naive CD4+ T cells from PBMCs. Sample subset: CD45RA+ positively selected. These receptors all come from a man younger than 35 in good health. Some clones in this sample may be carry-over from other donors' samples.

This clone appeared a single time. This same CDR3 is encoded by further DNA sequences in the sample. The CDR3 sequence: CASSYGGTNEKLFF. The CDR3 nucleotides are TGTGCCAGCAGTTACGGCGGAACTAATGAAAAACTGTTTTTT. This rearrangement joins TRBV6-6 to TRBJ1-4, with D hard to call. CDR1 and CDR2 (germline): MNHNY, SVGAGI (reference sequence). This CDR3 region has 14 residues. V was shortened by 2 bases and J by 1 base, with 5 bases between the two germline ends.

As DNA, the CDR3 is TGTGCCAGCAGTTTAACCCTAGGGGGGACCCAGTACTTC. Its translation: CASSLTLGGTQYF. This chain uses TRBV27 with TRBJ2-5; a weak D match, TRBD1 (6 bases). V was cut by 2 bases and J by 7 bases, with 11 bases left in between. The CDR3 has 13 amino acids. Germline values: CDR1 MNHEY, CDR2 SMNVEV (reference sequence).

This clone appeared once. CDR3 coding DNA: TGTGCCAGCCCCTCAGTAGCGGGCCTGAACACCGGGGAGCTGTTTTTT. Amino acids: CASPSVAGLNTGELFF. The chain links TRBV7-9 to TRBJ2-2, with TRBD2 identical over 7 bases. CDR1 and CDR2 (germline): SEHNR, FQNEAQ (reference sequence). The CDR3 consists of 16 residues. V gave up 8 bases and J gave up 1 base; unmatched junction bases: 10.

The V gene is TRBV7-2, the J gene TRBJ1-1; no firm D call. Germline V gene data show CDR1 as SGHTA and CDR2 as FQGNSA. Trimming shortened V by 1 base and J by 7 bases, and 10 bases separated the two germline ends. CDR3 length: 13 residues. Written as DNA, the CDR3 is TGTGCCAGCAGCTTAGTATTCTGGAATGAAGCTTTCTTT. The encoded protein is CASSLVFWNEAFF.

V and J are TRBV7-2 and TRBJ1-5; no clear D gene. Germline V gene data show CDR1 as SGHTA and CDR2 as FQGNSA. Deletions cut 1 base from V and 5 bases from J, with 9 bases between. CDR3 length: 14 residues. Here the CDR3 DNA reads TGTGCCAGCAGCTTAGGGACGGGGTATCAGCCCCAGCATTTT. Encoded protein: CASSLGTGYQPQHF.

The chain has TRBV28 and TRBJ1-2; TRBD1 agrees at 9 bases. Germline V CDR1 and CDR2: MDHEN, SYDVKM. The V segment lost 1 base and the J segment 4 bases; nucleotides outside the gene matches: 4. The CDR3 has 15 amino acids. The DNA for the CDR3 is TGTGCCAGCAGTTTATTCCCGGGACAGGGCTATGGCTACACCTTC. It codes for CASSLFPGQGYGYTF.

The genes are TRBV4-2 and TRBJ1-5; D is possibly TRBD1 (6 bases). Germline CDR1 LGHNA, CDR2 YNFKEQ. The CDR3 sequence is 15 residues long. The V gene lost 1 base and the J gene lost 1 base, with 8 bases spanning the gap. The CDR3 here is CASSQAGESNQPQHF. CDR3 bases: TGTGCCAGCAGCCAAGCAGGGGAGAGCAATCAGCCCCAGCATTTT.

This clone has just a few counts. This chain connects TRBV20-1 to TRBJ1-1, with TRBD1 as a possible D gene (6 bases). CDR1 is DFQATT and CDR2 is SNEGSKA in the germline V gene (reference sequence). CDR3 size: 11 residues. V was clipped by 6 bases and J by 10 bases, with 15 bases between them. CDR3 in DNA: TGCAGTGCAAAACAGGGCTTTCGAGCTTTCTTT. Protein: CSAKQGFRAFF.

The rearrangement links TRBV28 to TRBJ2-7, with D unclear. The ends were cut back, 4 bases at V and 5 bases at J, with 15 bases in the middle. Germline CDR1 and CDR2: MDHEN and SYDVKM. There are 14 residues in the CDR3. CDR3 sequence: CASSSASRANEQYF. CDR3 bases: TGTGCCAGCAGTTCAGCCTCAAGAGCGAACGAGCAGTACTTC.

This chain links TRBV2 with TRBJ1-4, with D uncertain. With 4 bases removed from V and 5 bases from J, the gap between germline ends came to 14 bases. The CDR3 is 15 residues long. Germline V gene sequence: CDR1 SNHLY, CDR2 FYNNEI. The CDR3 DNA is TGTGCCAGCAGTGTGCTGGGCCGGAAAAATGAAAAACTGTTTTTT. It is translated as CASSVLGRKNEKLFF.

The gene calls are TRBV15 and TRBJ2-7; D not certain. V was cut by 1 base and J by 4 bases, with 11 bases left in between. The CDR3 contains 14 residues. The germline V gene encodes CDR1 LNHNV and CDR2 YYDKDF (reference sequence). The CDR3 DNA sequence: TGTGCCACCAGCAGAGGAGGCCGCATATACGAGCAGTACTTC. Translation gives CATSRGGRIYEQYF.

The chain links TRBV5-1 to TRBJ2-2; 16 bases match TRBD2. The germline V gene has CDR1 SGHRS and CDR2 YFSETQ. V lost 4 bases to trimming and J lost 6 bases; unmatched junction nucleotides: 3. The CDR3 runs 16 residues. The CDR3 loop reads CASSAGTSGRAGELFF. The CDR3 region has the DNA TGCGCCAGCAGCGCGGGGACTAGCGGGAGGGCCGGGGAGCTGTTTTTT.

The chain is built from TRBV7-8 and TRBJ2-7; 9 bases are shared with TRBD2. The length of the CDR3 is 19 residues. V shed 1 base, J shed 0 bases, and the junction held 13 bases outside the gene matches. The V gene's germline CDR1 is SGHVS and CDR2 FQNEAQ. The CDR3 sequence: CASSLGLRGRGSSSYEQYF. CDR3 nucleotides: TGTGCCAGCAGCTTAGGACTTCGCGGGAGGGGTTCGAGCTCCTACGAGCAGTACTTC.

This chain links TRBV5-6 with TRBJ1-2, with 9 bases matching TRBD1. Germline V gene data show CDR1 as SGHDT and CDR2 as YYEEEE. V lost 5 bases, J lost 7 bases, and 12 bases stayed unmatched. CDR3 length: 15 residues. The CDR3 region has the DNA TGTGCCAGCAGTCGAGGACCGGGACAGGGCTTTGGCTACACCTTC. It yields the protein CASSRGPGQGFGYTF.

This clone appeared a single time. The CDR3 DNA sequence: TGTGCCAGCAGTTCGCAGGGGGCGAACACCGGGGAGCTGTTTTTT. It yields the protein CASSSQGANTGELFF. The rearrangement links TRBV27 to TRBJ2-2, with 7 nucleotides matching TRBD1. Germline V gives CDR1 MNHEY, CDR2 SMNVEV (reference sequence). V shed 4 bases, J shed 0 bases, and the junction held 2 bases outside the gene matches. The CDR3 loop spans 15 amino acids.

The rearrangement links TRBV18 to TRBJ2-1; no clear D gene. The V end lost 6 bases, the J end lost 1 base, and 19 bases lay between the germline ends. Germline CDR1 reads KGHSH; CDR2 reads LQKENI. The CDR3 length is 17 residues. The CDR3 reads CASSPIVPGGSYNEQFF. The CDR3, as DNA: TGTGCCAGCTCCCCGATTGTGCCAGGCGGTTCCTACAATGAGCAGTTCTTC. The whole variable domain, remainder taken from reference TRBV18 and TRBJ2-1, is NAGVMQNPRHLVRRRGQEARLRCSPMKGHSHVYWYRQLPEEGLKFMVYLQKENIIDESGMPKERFSAEFPKEGPSILRIQQVVRGDSAAYFCASSPIVPGGSYNEQFFGPGTRLTVL.

The rearrangement links TRBV5-1 to TRBJ2-7, with D unclear. CDR3 size: 13 residues. Germline V lookup: CDR1 SGHRS, CDR2 YFSETQ. V lost 0 bases to trimming and J lost 4 bases, with 8 bases between them. The CDR3, as DNA: TGCGCCAGCAGCTTGGTCCCCGTGTACGAGCAGTACTTC. Its protein is CASSLVPVYEQYF.

With regard to this clone: Other DNA sequences in the same sample also yield this CDR3. The chain couples TRBV30 to TRBJ2-2, with 8 nucleotides matching TRBD1. V trimming: 5 bases; J trimming: 2 bases; junction bases outside the gene matches: 1. Germline V gene data show CDR1 as GTSNPN and CDR2 as SVGIG (reference sequence). This CDR3 has 13 amino acids. The DNA for the CDR3 is TGTGCCTGGGGACAGGGTAACACCGGGGAGCTGTTTTTT. It encodes CAWGQGNTGELFF.

The chain carries TRBV5-5 and TRBJ2-4; the D is unclear. Germline lookup yields CDR1 SGHKS and CDR2 YYEKEE (reference sequence). V lost 4 bases to trimming and J lost 0 bases, with 14 bases between them. The CDR3 is 16 amino acids. CDR3 nucleotide sequence: TGTGCCAGCAGCCCGGCGATCATAATAGCCAAAAACATTCAGTACTTC. The encoded protein is CASSPAIIIAKNIQYF.

Worth noting for this clone: Other DNA sequences from this sample encode an identical CDR3 as well. V usage is TRBV5-4 and J usage is TRBJ2-7; TRBD2 aligns across 14 bases. The CDR3 covers 15 residues. Germline V gene data show CDR1 as SGHNT and CDR2 as YYREEE (reference sequence). With V trimmed by 4 bases and J by 4 bases, 4 bases remained unmatched. Here the CDR3 DNA reads TGTGCCAGCAGCCAGACTAGCGGGAGGGCTTACGAGCAGTACTTC. Residues: CASSQTSGRAYEQYF.

The chain uses TRBV5-1 and TRBJ1-3; TRBD1 agrees at 7 bases. CDR3 length: 15 amino acids. Germline loops: CDR1 SGHRS, CDR2 YFSETQ. The J segment lost 0 bases and the V segment lost 3 bases, leaving 3 bases of the junction unmatched. The CDR3 reads CASSSQGNSGNTIYF. CDR3 nucleotides: TGCGCCAGCAGCTCACAGGGGAACTCTGGAAACACCATATATTTT.

This clone has only one observation. V usage is TRBV6-1 and J usage is TRBJ1-2; D is uncertain. The V and J ends lost 3 bases and 2 bases respectively, with 4 bases between them. The CDR3 contains 12 residues. Per the germline V gene, CDR1 is MNHNS and CDR2 is SASEGT. The CDR3 sequence is CASSDWNYGYTF. The CDR3 coding sequence is TGTGCCAGCAGTGACTGGAACTATGGCTACACCTTC.

The chain has TRBV27 and TRBJ1-1, with a weak D call TRBD1 (6 bases). V was clipped by 7 bases and J by 5 bases, with 14 bases between them. The CDR3 is 13 residues long. Per the germline V gene, CDR1 is MNHEY and CDR2 is SMNVEV (reference sequence). CDR3 protein: CASNRRGRTEAFF. CDR3 bases: TGTGCCAGCAATCGCAGGGGTAGGACTGAAGCTTTCTTT.

The chain employs TRBV7-9 and TRBJ2-5; TRBD2 agrees at 11 bases. The length of the CDR3 is 16 residues. Germline CDR1 reads SEHNR; CDR2 reads FQNEAQ (reference sequence). The ends lost 4 bases at V and 3 bases at J; junction bases unmatched: 7. The CDR3 nucleotides are TGTGCCAGCAGCTCTCTTAGCGGGAGGGCCAAAGAGACCCAGTACTTC. Protein product: CASSSLSGRAKETQYF.

This clone was counted once. Here the CDR3 DNA reads TGTGCCTATACTAGCGGGGTCTACGAGCAGTACTTC. Protein: CAYTSGVYEQYF. This chain uses TRBV30 with TRBJ2-5, with 10 bases that match TRBD2. The J call is in doubt because the DNA end fits TRBJ2-7 better. Germline CDR1 and CDR2: GTSNPN and SVGIG (reference sequence). The length of the CDR3 is 12 residues.

Details on this clone: This sample includes further DNA sequences coding for the same CDR3. The V call is TRBV28, the J call TRBJ1-1; 10 bases agree with TRBD1. Germline CDR1 and CDR2: MDHEN and SYDVKM. J gave up 1 base and V 6 bases, and 5 bases lay outside the gene matches. This CDR3 has 15 residues. CDR3 amino acids: CASSPRTGGNTEAFF. The CDR3 region has the DNA TGTGCCAGCAGCCCTAGGACAGGGGGGAACACTGAAGCTTTCTTT.

With respect to this clone: This specimen includes other DNA sequences encoding the same CDR3. The chain combines TRBV2 with TRBJ1-4; D might be TRBD1 (5 bases). V shed 8 bases and J shed 4 bases, with 8 bases lying between them. CDR3 size: 12 residues. Looked up from germline, CDR1 is SNHLY and CDR2 is FYNNEI. CDR3 bases: TGTGCCAGCGGGACTGTTAATGAAAAACTGTTTTTT. Amino acids: CASGTVNEKLFF.

The chain has TRBV5-1 and TRBJ2-1, with 10 nucleotides matching TRBD2. From germline, CDR1 is SGHRS and CDR2 YFSETQ. J was trimmed by 2 bases and V by 5 bases; bases with no gene match: 7. The CDR3 sequence is 16 residues long. The CDR3 region is CASRTSGSSAYNEQFF. The CDR3 region has the DNA TGCGCCAGCAGGACTAGCGGGTCCTCCGCCTACAATGAGCAGTTCTTC.

This chain connects TRBV15 to TRBJ2-4, with TRBD2 matching over 7 bases. V lost 0 bases and J lost 6; bases outside the gene matches: 8. The CDR3 runs 16 residues. CDR1 is LNHNV and CDR2 is YYDKDF in the germline V gene (reference sequence). The CDR3 loop is CATSRDSKPGGNIQYF. Here the CDR3 DNA reads TGTGCCACCAGCAGAGATAGTAAACCGGGGGGAAACATTCAGTACTTC.

The V gene is TRBV5-4, the J gene TRBJ2-3; D possibly matches TRBD1 or TRBD2 (5 bases each). This CDR3 is built from 17 residues. Trimming cost V 0 bases and J 8 bases, with 22 bases left between them. CDR1 and CDR2 from the germline V gene are SGHNT and YYREEE (reference sequence). CDR3 nucleotides: TGTGCCAGCAGCTTGGGGGCGGCTAGCTATCCTGGGGGTACGCAGTATTTT. Amino acids: CASSLGAASYPGGTQYF.

The chain employs TRBV9 and TRBJ2-1, with a possible D match to TRBD2 (5 bases). Between the trimmed V and J ends, which lost 4 bases and 0 bases, there was a span of 14 bases. The CDR3 totals 16 residues. CDR1 and CDR2 (germline): SGDLS, YYNGEE. This CDR3 is CASSTYGSSSYNEQFF. CDR3 in DNA: TGTGCCAGCAGCACCTATGGGAGCAGCTCCTACAATGAGCAGTTCTTC.